This T cell receptor (beta chain) was identified during a study of blood T cell repertoires in COVID-19. Study information: Sites in the United States, Italy and Spain provided acute and convalescent COVID-19 samples.

Using immunoSEQ multiplex PCR, the repertoire was profiled, and TCRdb retains in-frame clones only, with some absent. The sample has 280,000 or so clones; 90% are singletons. The source is a woman between 18 and 29 years old with acute COVID-19. The sequenced sample was PBMCs or T cells enriched from blood (not recorded which).

Here the CDR3 reads CASSQGQGVDNEQFF. DNA for the CDR3: TGTGCCAGCAGCCAGGGACAGGGCGTCGACAATGAGCAGTTCTTC. The rearrangement joins TRBV5-5 to TRBJ2-1; 9 bases match TRBD1. This CDR3 region has 15 residues. Germline V CDR1 and CDR2: SGHKS, YYEKEE (reference sequence). J gave up 5 bases and V 4 bases, and 7 bases lay outside the gene matches.